The clone carrying this T cell receptor (beta chain) was counted a few times. This specimen belongs to a study of cytomegalovirus exposure and HLA in healthy donors. The PCR contained 60 Vbeta and 13 Jbeta primers. How the authors handled the data: About 83 million unique TCR beta chains, 9.5 million to 14 million shared, were counted in a later analysis. Only in-frame clones appear in the TCRdb table, and some are missing; sequencing was by immunoSEQ multiplex PCR. The D gene and trimming were derived from the DNA, and the V and J assignments and clone size from that table. The sample includes fewer than 200,000 clones, approximately 80% of them seen just once. The germline V and J ends were trimmed by 4 bases and 4 bases, with 19 bases remaining between them. There are 16 residues in the CDR3. The germline CDR1 and CDR2 sequences are MRHNA and SNTAGT.

V gene TRBV6-4 combines with J gene TRBJ1-1, with a weak D call TRBD1 (6 bases). Sequenced: PBMCs. This clonotype was sampled from a woman younger than 30 in good health and CMV-seronegative. Written as DNA, the CDR3 is TGTGCCAGCAGTGGTAGGGGGAGGGTGACGTTCACTGAAGCTTTCTTT. This gives the protein CASSGRGRVTFTEAFF.